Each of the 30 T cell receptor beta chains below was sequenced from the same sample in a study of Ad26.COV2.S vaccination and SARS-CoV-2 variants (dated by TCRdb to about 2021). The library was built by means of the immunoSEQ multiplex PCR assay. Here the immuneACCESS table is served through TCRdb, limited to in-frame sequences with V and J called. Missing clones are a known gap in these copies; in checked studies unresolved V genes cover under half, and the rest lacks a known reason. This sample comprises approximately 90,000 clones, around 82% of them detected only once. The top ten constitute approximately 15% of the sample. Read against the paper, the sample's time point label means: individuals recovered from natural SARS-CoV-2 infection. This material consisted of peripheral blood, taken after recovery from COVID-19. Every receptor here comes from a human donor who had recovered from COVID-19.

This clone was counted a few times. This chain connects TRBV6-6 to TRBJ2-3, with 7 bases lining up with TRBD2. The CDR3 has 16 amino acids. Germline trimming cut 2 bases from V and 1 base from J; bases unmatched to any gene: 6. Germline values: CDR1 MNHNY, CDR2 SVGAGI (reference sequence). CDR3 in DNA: TGTGCCAGCAGTTACGGGCGGGAGACAGGCACAGATACGCAGTATTTT. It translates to CASSYGRETGTDTQYF.

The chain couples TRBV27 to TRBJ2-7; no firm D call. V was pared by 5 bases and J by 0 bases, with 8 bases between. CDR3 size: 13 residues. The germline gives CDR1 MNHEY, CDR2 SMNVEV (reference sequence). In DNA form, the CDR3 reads TGTGCCAGCAGTCTACAGAGCTCCTACGAGCAGTACTTC. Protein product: CASSLQSSYEQYF.

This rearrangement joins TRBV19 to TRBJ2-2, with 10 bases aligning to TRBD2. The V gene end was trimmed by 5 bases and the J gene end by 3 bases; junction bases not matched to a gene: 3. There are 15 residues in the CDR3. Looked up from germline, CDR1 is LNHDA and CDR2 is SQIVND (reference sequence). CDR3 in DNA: TGTGCCAGTAGTTTCACTAGCGGGGACACCGGGGAGCTGTTTTTT. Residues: CASSFTSGDTGELFF.

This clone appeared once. CDR3 amino acids: CASGNLMAQDDQPQHF. CDR3 in DNA: TGTGCCAGCGGAAATCTAATGGCCCAAGATGATCAGCCCCAGCATTTT. V usage is TRBV28 and J usage is TRBJ1-5; D is ambiguous. CDR3 length: 16 amino acids. The germline V and J ends were trimmed by 8 bases and 5 bases, with 22 bases remaining between them. The germline gives CDR1 MDHEN, CDR2 SYDVKM. Looking up the rest from reference TRBV28 and TRBJ1-5 gives the full variable domain: DVKVTQSSRYLVKRTGEKVFLECVQDMDHENMFWYRQDPGLGLRLIYFSYDVKMKEKGDIPEGYSVSREKKERFSLILESASTNQTSMYLCASGNLMAQDDQPQHFGDGTRLSIL.

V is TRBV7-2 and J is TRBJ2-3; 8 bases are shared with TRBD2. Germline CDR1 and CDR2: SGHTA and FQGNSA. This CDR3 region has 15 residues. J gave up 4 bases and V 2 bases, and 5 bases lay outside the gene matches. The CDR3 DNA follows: TGTGCCAGCAGCTTACAACTAGCGGCCTCAGATACGCAGTATTTT. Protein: CASSLQLAASDTQYF.

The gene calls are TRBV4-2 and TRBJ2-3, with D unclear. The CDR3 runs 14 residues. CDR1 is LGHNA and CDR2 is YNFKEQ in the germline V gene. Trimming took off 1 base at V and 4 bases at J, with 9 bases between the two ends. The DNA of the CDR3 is TGTGCCAGCAGCCAAGTGGCCTATGCAGATACGCAGTATTTT. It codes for CASSQVAYADTQYF.

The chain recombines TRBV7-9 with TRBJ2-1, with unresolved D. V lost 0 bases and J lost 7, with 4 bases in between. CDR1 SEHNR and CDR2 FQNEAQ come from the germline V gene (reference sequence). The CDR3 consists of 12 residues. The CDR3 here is CASSLALNEQFF. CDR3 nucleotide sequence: TGTGCCAGCAGCTTAGCGCTTAATGAGCAGTTCTTC.

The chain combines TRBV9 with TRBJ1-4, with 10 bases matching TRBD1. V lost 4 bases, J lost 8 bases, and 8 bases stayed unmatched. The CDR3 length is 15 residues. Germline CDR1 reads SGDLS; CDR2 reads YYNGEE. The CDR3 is CASSQPGQGKEKLFF. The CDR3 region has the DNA TGTGCCAGCAGCCAACCGGGACAGGGGAAAGAAAAACTGTTTTTT. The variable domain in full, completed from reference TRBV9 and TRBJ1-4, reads DSGVTQTPKHLITATGQRVTLRCSPRSGDLSVYWYQQSLDQGLQFLIQYYNGEERAKGNILERFSAQQFPDLHSELNLSSLELGDSALYFCASSQPGQGKEKLFFGSGTQLSVL.

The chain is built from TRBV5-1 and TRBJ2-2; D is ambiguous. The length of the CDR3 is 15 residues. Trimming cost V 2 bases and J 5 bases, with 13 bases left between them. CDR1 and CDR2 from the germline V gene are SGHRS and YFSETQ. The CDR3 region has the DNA TGCGCCAGCAGCTTCACCCCTTTGAGGACCGGGGAGCTGTTTTTT. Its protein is CASSFTPLRTGELFF.

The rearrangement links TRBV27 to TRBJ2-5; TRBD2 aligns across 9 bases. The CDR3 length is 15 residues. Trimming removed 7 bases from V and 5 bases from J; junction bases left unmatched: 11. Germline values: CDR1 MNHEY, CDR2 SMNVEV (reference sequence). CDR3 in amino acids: CASKPQSGRRETQYF. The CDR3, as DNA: TGTGCCAGCAAGCCCCAGAGCGGGAGGAGGGAGACCCAGTACTTC.

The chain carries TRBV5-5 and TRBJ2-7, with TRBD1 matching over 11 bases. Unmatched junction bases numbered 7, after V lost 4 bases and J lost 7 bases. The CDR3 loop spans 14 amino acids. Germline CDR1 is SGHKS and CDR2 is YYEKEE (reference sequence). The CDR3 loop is CASSLRTGGGEQYF. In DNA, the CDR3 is TGTGCCAGCAGCCTGCGGACAGGGGGCGGTGAGCAGTACTTC.

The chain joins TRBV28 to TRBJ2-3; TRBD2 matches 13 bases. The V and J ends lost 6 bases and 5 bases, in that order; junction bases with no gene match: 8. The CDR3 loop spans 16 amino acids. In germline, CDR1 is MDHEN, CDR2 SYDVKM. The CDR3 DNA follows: TGTGCCAGCAGCTCGCGGGGACTAGCGGGGATAGATACGCAGTATTTT. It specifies CASSSRGLAGIDTQYF.

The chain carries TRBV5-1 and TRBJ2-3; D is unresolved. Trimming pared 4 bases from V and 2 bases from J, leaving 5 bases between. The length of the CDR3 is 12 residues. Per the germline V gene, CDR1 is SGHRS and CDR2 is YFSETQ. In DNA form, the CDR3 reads TGCGCCAGCAGCCCCCCCACAGATACGCAGTATTTT. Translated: CASSPPTDTQYF. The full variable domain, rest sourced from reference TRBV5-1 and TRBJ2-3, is KAGVTQTPRYLIKTRGQQVTLSCSPISGHRSVSWYQQTPGQGLQFLFEYFSETQRNKGNFPGRFSGRQFSNSRSEMNVSTLELGDSALYLCASSPPTDTQYFGPGTRLTVL.

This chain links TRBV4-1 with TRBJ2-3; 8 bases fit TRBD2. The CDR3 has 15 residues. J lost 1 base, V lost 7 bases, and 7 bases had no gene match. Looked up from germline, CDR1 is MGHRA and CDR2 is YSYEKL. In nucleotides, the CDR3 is TGCGCCAGCACTCCCGGGACTAGAGGCACAGATACGCAGTATTTT. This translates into CASTPGTRGTDTQYF.

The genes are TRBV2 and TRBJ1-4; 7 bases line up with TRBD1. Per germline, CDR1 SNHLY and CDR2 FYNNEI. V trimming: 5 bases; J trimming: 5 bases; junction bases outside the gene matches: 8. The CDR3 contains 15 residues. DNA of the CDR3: TGTGCCAGCAGTCAGGGGACAGCGACAAATGAAAAACTGTTTTTT. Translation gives CASSQGTATNEKLFF.

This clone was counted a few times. The CDR3: CASSWETSGSEQFF. CDR3 nucleotide sequence: TGTGCCAGCAGTTGGGAGACTAGCGGGAGTGAGCAGTTCTTC. The genes are TRBV2 and TRBJ2-1; 12 positions match TRBD2. The CDR3 is 14 residues long. Per germline, CDR1 SNHLY and CDR2 FYNNEI. V shed 5 bases and J 9 bases; nucleotides not matched to a gene: 5. The entire variable domain, with the rest obtained from reference TRBV2 and TRBJ2-1, is as follows: EPEVTQTPSHQVTQMGQEVILRCVPISNHLYFYWYRQILGQKVEFLVSFYNNEISEKSEIFDDQFSVERPDGSNFTLKIRSTKLEDSAMYFCASSWETSGSEQFFGPGTRLTVL.

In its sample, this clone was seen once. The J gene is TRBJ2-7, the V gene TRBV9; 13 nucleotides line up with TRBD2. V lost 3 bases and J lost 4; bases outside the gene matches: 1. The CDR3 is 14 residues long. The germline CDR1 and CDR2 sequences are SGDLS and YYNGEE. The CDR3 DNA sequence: TGTGCCAGCAGCGGGACTAGCGGGAGATACGAGCAGTACTTC. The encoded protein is CASSGTSGRYEQYF.

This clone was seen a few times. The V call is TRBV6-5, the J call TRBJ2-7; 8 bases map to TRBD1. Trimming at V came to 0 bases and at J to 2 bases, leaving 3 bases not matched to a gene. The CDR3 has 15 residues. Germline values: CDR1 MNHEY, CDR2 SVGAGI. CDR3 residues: CASSYSGQDPYEQYF. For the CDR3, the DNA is TGTGCCAGCAGTTACTCGGGACAGGACCCCTACGAGCAGTACTTC.

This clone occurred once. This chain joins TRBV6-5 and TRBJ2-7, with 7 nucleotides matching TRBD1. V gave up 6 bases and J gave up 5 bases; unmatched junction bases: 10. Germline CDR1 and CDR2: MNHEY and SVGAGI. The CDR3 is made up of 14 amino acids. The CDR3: CASRSLTGSNEQYF. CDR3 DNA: TGTGCCAGCAGATCTCTGACAGGGTCGAACGAGCAGTACTTC.

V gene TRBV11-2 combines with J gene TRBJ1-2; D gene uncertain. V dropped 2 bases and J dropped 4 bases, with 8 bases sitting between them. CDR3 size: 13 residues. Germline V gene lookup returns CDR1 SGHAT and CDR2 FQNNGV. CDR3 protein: CASSLLQSYGYTF. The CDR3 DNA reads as TGTGCCAGCAGCTTACTACAGTCCTATGGCTACACCTTC.

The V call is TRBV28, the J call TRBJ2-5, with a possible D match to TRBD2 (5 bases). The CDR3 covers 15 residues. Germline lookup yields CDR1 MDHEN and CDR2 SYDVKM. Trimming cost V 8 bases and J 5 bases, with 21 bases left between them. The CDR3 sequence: CASRAFGNRRETQYF. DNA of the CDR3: TGTGCCAGCCGAGCGTTCGGGAATAGGAGGGAGACCCAGTACTTC.

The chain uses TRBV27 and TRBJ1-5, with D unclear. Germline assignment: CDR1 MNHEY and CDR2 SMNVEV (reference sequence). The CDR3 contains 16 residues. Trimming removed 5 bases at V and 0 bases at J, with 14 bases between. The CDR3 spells CASSREGGVSNQPQHF. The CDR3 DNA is TGTGCCAGCAGTAGGGAGGGCGGGGTTAGCAATCAGCCCCAGCATTTT.

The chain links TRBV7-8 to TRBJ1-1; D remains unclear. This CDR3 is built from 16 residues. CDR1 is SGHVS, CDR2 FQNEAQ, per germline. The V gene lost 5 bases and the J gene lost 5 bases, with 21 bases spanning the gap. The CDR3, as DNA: TGTGCCAGCAGCCCGAGCCTAGGGCCTGTATCTACTGAAGCTTTCTTT. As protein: CASSPSLGPVSTEAFF.

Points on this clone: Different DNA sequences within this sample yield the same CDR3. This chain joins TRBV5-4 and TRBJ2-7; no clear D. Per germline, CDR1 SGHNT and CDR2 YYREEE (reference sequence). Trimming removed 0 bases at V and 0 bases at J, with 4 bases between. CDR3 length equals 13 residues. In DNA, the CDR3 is TGTGCCAGCAGCTTGGGAAGCTCCTACGAGCAGTACTTC. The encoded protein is CASSLGSSYEQYF.

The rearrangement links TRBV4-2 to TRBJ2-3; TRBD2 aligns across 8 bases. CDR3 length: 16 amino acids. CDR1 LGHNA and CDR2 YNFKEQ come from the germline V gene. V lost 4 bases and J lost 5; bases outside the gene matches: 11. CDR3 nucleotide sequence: TGTGCCAGCAGCCGGCGGAGCGGGAGTGCTGAAGATACGCAGTATTTT. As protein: CASSRRSGSAEDTQYF.

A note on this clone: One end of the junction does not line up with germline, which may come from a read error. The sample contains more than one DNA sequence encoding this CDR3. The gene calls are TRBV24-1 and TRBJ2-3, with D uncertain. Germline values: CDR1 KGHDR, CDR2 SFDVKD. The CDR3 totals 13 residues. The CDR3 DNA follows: TGCGCCACCAGTGGCACTAACTCAGATACGCAGTATTTT. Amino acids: CATSGTNSDTQYF.

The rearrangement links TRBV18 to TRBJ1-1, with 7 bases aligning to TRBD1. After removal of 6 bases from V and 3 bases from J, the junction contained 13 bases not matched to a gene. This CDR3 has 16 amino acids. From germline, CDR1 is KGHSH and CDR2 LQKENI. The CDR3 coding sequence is TGTGCCAGCTCGCCCCTACCCCACGACAGGGACACTGAAGCTTTCTTT. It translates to CASSPLPHDRDTEAFF.

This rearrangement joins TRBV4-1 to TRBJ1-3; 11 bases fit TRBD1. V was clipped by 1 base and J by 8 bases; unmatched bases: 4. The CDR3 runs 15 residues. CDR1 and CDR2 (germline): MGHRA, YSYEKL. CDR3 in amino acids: CASSQVGQGADTIYF. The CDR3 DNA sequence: TGCGCCAGCAGCCAAGTTGGACAGGGGGCGGACACCATATATTTT.

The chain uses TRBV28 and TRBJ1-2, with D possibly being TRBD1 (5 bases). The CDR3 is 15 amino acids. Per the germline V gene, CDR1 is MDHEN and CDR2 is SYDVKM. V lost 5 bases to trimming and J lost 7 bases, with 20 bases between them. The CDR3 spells CASSTVIGGVGGYTF. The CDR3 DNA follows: TGTGCCAGCAGTACCGTTATCGGGGGGGTAGGTGGCTACACCTTC.

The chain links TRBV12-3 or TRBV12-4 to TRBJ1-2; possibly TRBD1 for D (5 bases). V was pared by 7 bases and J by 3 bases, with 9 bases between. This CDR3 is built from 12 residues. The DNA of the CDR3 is TGTGCCAGCACAGGGCGCGACTATGGCTACACCTTC. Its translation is CASTGRDYGYTF.